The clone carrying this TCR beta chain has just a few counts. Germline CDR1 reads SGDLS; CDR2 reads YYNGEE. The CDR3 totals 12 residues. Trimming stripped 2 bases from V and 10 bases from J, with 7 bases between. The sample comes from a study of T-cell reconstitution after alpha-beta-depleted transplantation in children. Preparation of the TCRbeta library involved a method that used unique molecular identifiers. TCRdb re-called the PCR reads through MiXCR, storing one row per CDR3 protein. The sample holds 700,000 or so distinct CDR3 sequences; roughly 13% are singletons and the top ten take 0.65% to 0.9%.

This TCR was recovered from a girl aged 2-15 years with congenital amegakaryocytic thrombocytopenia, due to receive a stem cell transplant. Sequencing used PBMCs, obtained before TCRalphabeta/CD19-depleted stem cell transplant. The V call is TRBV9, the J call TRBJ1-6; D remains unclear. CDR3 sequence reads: CASSVLGSPLHF. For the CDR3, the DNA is TGTGCCAGCAGCGTCCTAGGATCACCCCTCCACTTT.